These 32 T cell receptor beta chains were all obtained from the same sample, sequenced in a study of blood T cell repertoires in COVID-19. Clones were read by immunoSEQ multiplex PCR, and TCRdb kept only the in-frame ones, dropping some. The table includes 70,000 or so clones, 65% to 90% detected once. Sequences were obtained from peripheral blood. These receptors came from a man older than 75 with acute or convalescent COVID-19.

The gene calls are TRBV6-2 or TRBV6-3 and TRBJ1-2; TRBD1 is a possible D gene (5 bases). The CDR3 spans 14 residues. The germline gives CDR1 MNHEY, CDR2 SVGEGT. V gave up 6 bases and J gave up 7 bases, with 18 bases separating them. The CDR3 DNA follows: TGTGCCAGCAGCGTTACCCGGGGGAGCGGTGGCTACACCTTC. Residues: CASSVTRGSGGYTF.

J is TRBJ2-5 and V is TRBV19; weak D call: TRBD2 (5 bases). V was clipped by 1 base and J by 5 bases, with 8 bases between them. The CDR3 extends over 13 amino acids. Germline lookup yields CDR1 LNHDA and CDR2 SQIVND (reference sequence). CDR3 sequence reads: CASSIGRGETQYF. In nucleotides, the CDR3 is TGTGCCAGTAGTATAGGGAGAGGGGAGACCCAGTACTTC.

This rearrangement joins TRBV24-1 to TRBJ1-1, with 12 positions matching TRBD1. Germline values: CDR1 KGHDR, CDR2 SFDVKD. The J segment lost 0 bases and the V segment lost 10 bases, leaving 11 bases of the junction unmatched. The CDR3 covers 17 residues. The CDR3 DNA reads as TGTGCCACAAGACCTGGGACAGGGGGCACGATGAACACTGAAGCTTTCTTT. It yields the protein CATRPGTGGTMNTEAFF.

The V and J genes are TRBV5-1 and TRBJ1-2; TRBD1 might be the D (5 bases). CDR1 SGHRS and CDR2 YFSETQ come from the germline V gene. The CDR3 extends over 14 amino acids. Between the trimmed V and J ends, which lost 7 bases and 6 bases, there was a span of 19 bases. CDR3 loop: CASAQSAGDDGYTF. The CDR3 coding sequence is TGCGCCAGCGCCCAAAGCGCGGGGGACGATGGCTACACCTTC.

The chain uses TRBV4-1 and TRBJ2-1; 8 bases map to TRBD2. Germline V gene lookup returns CDR1 MGHRA and CDR2 YSYEKL. This CDR3 has 17 residues. V lost 3 bases, J lost 4 bases, and 11 bases stayed unmatched. CDR3 DNA sequence: TGCGCCAGCAGCCAGGCGGCTTTGACTAGCGTATACAATGAGCAGTTCTTC. Its protein product is CASSQAALTSVYNEQFF.

V usage is TRBV7-6 and J usage is TRBJ2-5, with 8 nucleotides matching TRBD2. Germline CDR1 reads SGHVS; CDR2 reads FNYEAQ. Losses at the gene ends were 2 bases for V and 5 bases for J; bases not matched to a gene: 7. The CDR3 has 15 residues. The DNA for the CDR3 is TGTGCCAGCAGCTTAACGGGAGGGCCCGGGGAGACCCAGTACTTC. Its protein product is CASSLTGGPGETQYF.

This chain uses TRBV7-9 with TRBJ1-4, with 12 bases identical to TRBD1. The J segment lost 8 bases and the V segment lost 6 bases, leaving 13 bases of the junction unmatched. CDR1 and CDR2 (germline): SEHNR, FQNEAQ (reference sequence). The CDR3 is 17 amino acids. In nucleotides, the CDR3 is TGTGCCAGCAGACCGGGACAGGGGGCTTCGGGGAGAGAAAAACTGTTTTTT. This gives the protein CASRPGQGASGREKLFF.

The rearrangement links TRBV19 to TRBJ1-1; D gene ambiguous. The V end was cut by 4 bases, the J end by 0 bases, with 12 bases between. This CDR3 has 15 residues. CDR1 LNHDA and CDR2 SQIVND come from the germline V gene (reference sequence). CDR3 in amino acids: CASSNSPGMNTEAFF. For the CDR3, the DNA is TGTGCCAGTAGTAACAGCCCCGGAATGAACACTGAAGCTTTCTTT.

The V gene is TRBV5-8, the J gene TRBJ1-2, with TRBD1 matching over 9 bases. The CDR3 extends over 14 amino acids. The V segment lost 2 bases and the J segment 8 bases; nucleotides outside the gene matches: 7. CDR1 is SGHTS, CDR2 YDEGEE, per germline. This chain's CDR3 is CASSFRDRADGYTF. CDR3 sequence (DNA): TGTGCCAGCAGCTTCCGGGACAGGGCGGACGGCTACACCTTC.

The chain combines TRBV5-8 with TRBJ1-4, with 7 bases matching TRBD1. The CDR3 loop spans 14 amino acids. Unmatched junction bases numbered 6, after V lost 2 bases and J lost 8 bases. CDR1 SGHTS and CDR2 YDEGEE come from the germline V gene. The CDR3 loop reads CASSLTGVGEKLFF. Written as DNA, the CDR3 is TGTGCCAGCAGCTTAACAGGGGTGGGAGAAAAACTGTTTTTT.

V usage is TRBV19 and J usage is TRBJ2-7; D remains ambiguous. The germline V gene encodes CDR1 LNHDA and CDR2 SQIVND (reference sequence). The CDR3 runs 13 residues. Trimming removed 3 bases from V and 6 bases from J, with 12 bases in between. The CDR3, as DNA: TGTGCCAGTAGTATCCAACCCATGAGCGAGCAGTACTTC. This encodes CASSIQPMSEQYF.

The V call is TRBV5-4, the J call TRBJ1-3; TRBD1 matches at 7 bases. Germline assignment: CDR1 SGHNT and CDR2 YYREEE (reference sequence). The CDR3 sequence is 14 residues long. V dropped 4 bases and J dropped 4; count of bases not matched to a gene: 5. The CDR3 DNA reads as TGTGCCAGCAGCGAGACAGGGTCGGGAAACACCATATATTTT. Its protein is CASSETGSGNTIYF.

The chain combines TRBV6-6 with TRBJ2-3; D is unclear. This CDR3 has 13 amino acids. Germline values: CDR1 MNHNY, CDR2 SVGAGI (reference sequence). Trimming left V 0 bases short and J 2 bases short, with 3 bases between. The CDR3 spells CASSYSYTDTQYF. The CDR3 nucleotides are TGTGCCAGCAGTTACTCCTACACAGATACGCAGTATTTT.

This rearrangement joins TRBV5-1 to TRBJ2-5, with 9 bases fitting TRBD1. The V gene's germline CDR1 is SGHRS and CDR2 YFSETQ. The CDR3 consists of 15 residues. Losses at the gene ends were 4 bases for V and 5 bases for J; bases not matched to a gene: 9. CDR3 coding DNA: TGCGCCAGCAGCCCCGGGACAGGGTACGGTGAGACCCAGTACTTC. It codes for CASSPGTGYGETQYF.

In its sample, this clone was seen once. The V call is TRBV19, the J call TRBJ2-7; maybe TRBD2 (6 bases). This CDR3 is built from 17 residues. The V gene lost 1 base and the J gene lost 4 bases, with 20 bases spanning the gap. Germline V gives CDR1 LNHDA, CDR2 SQIVND (reference sequence). CDR3 DNA: TGTGCCAGTAGTATAGGTACCGGGACTTCACGGGGGTACGAGCAGTACTTC. Encoded protein: CASSIGTGTSRGYEQYF.

This sequence joins TRBV6-6 and TRBJ1-2, with 7 bases aligning to TRBD1. The V gene end was trimmed by 7 bases and the J gene end by 7 bases; junction bases not matched to a gene: 6. The germline CDR1 and CDR2 sequences are MNHNY and SVGAGI (reference sequence). There are 12 residues in the CDR3. CDR3 nucleotide sequence: TGTGCCAGCAATGAGGGGGCCCGTGGCTACACCTTC. It encodes CASNEGARGYTF.

This clone has a handful of counts. The CDR3 here is CASSRDYTEAFF. The CDR3 nucleotides are TGTGCCAGCAGCAGGGACTACACTGAAGCTTTCTTT. The chain uses TRBV11-3 and TRBJ1-1; the D gene is possibly TRBD1 (5 bases). The V and J ends lost 5 bases and 3 bases respectively, with 7 bases between them. Per germline, CDR1 SGHNT and CDR2 YENEEA. The CDR3 extends over 12 amino acids.

The chain couples TRBV7-8 to TRBJ2-7, with 8 bases matching TRBD2. Looked up from germline, CDR1 is SGHVS and CDR2 is FQNEAQ. V shed 1 base and J 3 bases; nucleotides not matched to a gene: 5. CDR3 length: 15 residues. Here the CDR3 DNA reads TGTGCCAGCAGCTTAGGCCCTAGCGGGCGCTACGAGCAGTACTTC. It translates to CASSLGPSGRYEQYF.

The rearrangement links TRBV5-6 to TRBJ1-2; D is unresolved. The CDR3 extends over 12 amino acids. Germline CDR1 and CDR2: SGHDT and YYEEEE. Deletions cut 0 bases from V and 8 bases from J, with 8 bases between. Here the CDR3 DNA reads TGTGCCAGCAGCTTGGGCCACGAGGGCTACACCTTC. It translates to CASSLGHEGYTF.

The V gene is TRBV19, the J gene TRBJ2-1; D remains ambiguous. Trimming took 1 base from V and 7 from J, leaving 11 bases between them. The CDR3 covers 14 residues. Germline CDR1 reads LNHDA; CDR2 reads SQIVND (reference sequence). This CDR3 reads CASSIGVRSNEQFF. The DNA of the CDR3 is TGTGCCAGTAGTATAGGGGTCAGGTCTAATGAGCAGTTCTTC.

The chain carries TRBV27 and TRBJ1-4; D gene uncertain. The CDR3 is 15 residues long. The germline V gene encodes CDR1 MNHEY and CDR2 SMNVEV (reference sequence). The V end was cut by 6 bases, the J end by 6 bases, with 17 bases between. This CDR3 is CASSLRGGRYEKLFF. CDR3 DNA: TGTGCCAGCAGCCTAAGAGGAGGGAGATATGAAAAACTGTTTTTT.

The chain couples TRBV19 to TRBJ2-5; 8 bases fit TRBD1. This CDR3 has 14 residues. CDR1 and CDR2 (germline): LNHDA, SQIVND (reference sequence). Trimming at V came to 3 bases and at J to 5 bases, leaving 5 bases not matched to a gene. This chain's CDR3 is CASSIGQGWETQYF. The CDR3 DNA reads TGTGCCAGTAGTATCGGACAGGGCTGGGAGACCCAGTACTTC. The full variable domain, its missing parts supplied by reference TRBV19 and TRBJ2-5, is DGGITQSPKYLFRKEGQNVTLSCEQNLNHDAMYWYRQDPGQGLRLIYYSQIVNDFQKGDIAEGYSVSREKKESFPLTVTSAQKNPTAFYLCASSIGQGWETQYFGPGTRLLVL.

V gene TRBV19 combines with J gene TRBJ1-5; tentatively, D is TRBD1 (5 bases). Trimming took 4 bases from V and 2 from J, leaving 6 bases between them. Germline values: CDR1 LNHDA, CDR2 SQIVND (reference sequence). This CDR3 has 13 amino acids. The CDR3 DNA reads as TGTGCCAGTAGTACCAGGGGCAATCAGCCCCAGCATTTT. Translation: CASSTRGNQPQHF.

The chain recombines TRBV5-4 with TRBJ2-4; the D gene is possibly TRBD2 (6 bases). This CDR3 is built from 17 residues. Between the trimmed V and J ends, which lost 0 bases and 3 bases, there was a span of 16 bases. Looked up from germline, CDR1 is SGHNT and CDR2 is YYREEE (reference sequence). The CDR3 region is CASSLATGVWGKNIQYF. In DNA form, the CDR3 reads TGTGCCAGCAGCTTGGCGACGGGAGTTTGGGGCAAAAACATTCAGTACTTC.

This chain connects TRBV9 to TRBJ1-4, with D possibly matching TRBD1 (5 bases). V was pared by 4 bases and J by 5 bases, with 18 bases between. From germline, CDR1 is SGDLS and CDR2 YYNGEE. The CDR3 consists of 16 residues. CDR3 sequence (DNA): TGTGCCAGCAGCCCCCAGGGCCGGGTTTCCAATGAAAAACTGTTTTTT. Protein: CASSPQGRVSNEKLFF.

The CDR3 DNA is TGTGCCAGTAGTAAATCTCTTGGAGGGACTAGCGGGAACCCCGCGTTGGATGAGCAGTTCTTC. This translates into CASSKSLGGTSGNPALDEQFF. V gene TRBV19 combines with J gene TRBJ2-1; the match to TRBD2 covers 13 bases. The CDR3 consists of 21 residues. V shed 4 bases, J shed 8 bases, and the junction held 23 bases outside the gene matches. The germline CDR1 and CDR2 sequences are LNHDA and SQIVND (reference sequence).

J is TRBJ2-1 and V is TRBV7-9, with 13 bases aligning to TRBD2. In germline, CDR1 is SEHNR, CDR2 FQNEAQ (reference sequence). Germline trimming cut 3 bases from V and 9 bases from J; bases unmatched to any gene: 2. This CDR3 has 14 residues. The CDR3 DNA follows: TGTGCCAGCAGCTTCGGACTAGCGGGAGTTGAGCAGTTCTTC. Translated, it gives CASSFGLAGVEQFF.

V and J are TRBV14 and TRBJ1-4; D possibly corresponds to TRBD1 (6 bases). Trimming cost V 4 bases and J 6 bases, with 21 bases left between them. Germline V gene data show CDR1 as SGHDN and CDR2 as FVKESK. This CDR3 region has 17 residues. Written as DNA, the CDR3 is TGTGCCAGCAGCCTCCTCCTTACAGGGACCATGGATGAAAAACTGTTTTTT. It yields the protein CASSLLLTGTMDEKLFF.

The chain couples TRBV7-9 to TRBJ1-4, with TRBD1 matching over 9 bases. Trimming at V came to 4 bases and at J to 8 bases, leaving 5 bases not matched to a gene. Germline V gene sequence: CDR1 SEHNR, CDR2 FQNEAQ (reference sequence). CDR3 length equals 14 residues. CDR3 in DNA: TGTGCCAGCAGCTCACAGGGGGCTGGGGAAAAACTGTTTTTT. This encodes CASSSQGAGEKLFF.

In its sample, this clone was seen a few times. This chain joins TRBV6-2 or TRBV6-3 and TRBJ1-2; 8 bases match TRBD1. Losses at the gene ends were 6 bases for V and 3 bases for J; bases not matched to a gene: 9. There are 15 residues in the CDR3. Per the germline V gene, CDR1 is MNHEY and CDR2 is SVGEGT. DNA of the CDR3: TGTGCCAGCAGCTCTTTGGACAGGGTGTACTATGGCTACACCTTC. This encodes CASSSLDRVYYGYTF.

This clone was detected only a few times. The V call is TRBV11-2, the J call TRBJ2-7; 7 bases are a match to TRBD1. Germline V lookup: CDR1 SGHAT, CDR2 FQNNGV. This CDR3 is built from 14 residues. V lost 5 bases and J lost 1; bases outside the gene matches: 5. This CDR3 is CASSGRQGSYEQYF. CDR3 sequence (DNA): TGTGCCAGCAGCGGCCGACAGGGATCCTACGAGCAGTACTTC.

This rearrangement joins TRBV5-8 to TRBJ1-1; TRBD1 matches 7 bases. V trimming: 4 bases; J trimming: 3 bases; junction bases outside the gene matches: 9. Germline V gene data show CDR1 as SGHTS and CDR2 as YDEGEE. This CDR3 is 15 amino acids long. This CDR3 is CASSQPDRIYTEAFF. CDR3 bases: TGTGCCAGCAGCCAACCGGACAGGATATACACTGAAGCTTTCTTT.